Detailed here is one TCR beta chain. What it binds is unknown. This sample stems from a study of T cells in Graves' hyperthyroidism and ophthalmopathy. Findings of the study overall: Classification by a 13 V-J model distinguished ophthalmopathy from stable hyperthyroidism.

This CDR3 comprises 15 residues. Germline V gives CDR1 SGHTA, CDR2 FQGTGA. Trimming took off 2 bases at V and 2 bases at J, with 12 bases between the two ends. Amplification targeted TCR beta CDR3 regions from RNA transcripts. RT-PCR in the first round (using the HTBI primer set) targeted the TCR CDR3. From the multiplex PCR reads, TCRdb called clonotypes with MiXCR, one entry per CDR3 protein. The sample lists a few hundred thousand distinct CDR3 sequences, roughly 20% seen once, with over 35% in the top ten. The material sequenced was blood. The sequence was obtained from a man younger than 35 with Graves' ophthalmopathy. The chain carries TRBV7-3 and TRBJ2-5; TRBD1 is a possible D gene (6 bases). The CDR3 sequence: CASSLVQGPQETQYF. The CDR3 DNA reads TGTGCCAGCAGCTTAGTACAGGGACCTCAAGAGACCCAGTACTTC.